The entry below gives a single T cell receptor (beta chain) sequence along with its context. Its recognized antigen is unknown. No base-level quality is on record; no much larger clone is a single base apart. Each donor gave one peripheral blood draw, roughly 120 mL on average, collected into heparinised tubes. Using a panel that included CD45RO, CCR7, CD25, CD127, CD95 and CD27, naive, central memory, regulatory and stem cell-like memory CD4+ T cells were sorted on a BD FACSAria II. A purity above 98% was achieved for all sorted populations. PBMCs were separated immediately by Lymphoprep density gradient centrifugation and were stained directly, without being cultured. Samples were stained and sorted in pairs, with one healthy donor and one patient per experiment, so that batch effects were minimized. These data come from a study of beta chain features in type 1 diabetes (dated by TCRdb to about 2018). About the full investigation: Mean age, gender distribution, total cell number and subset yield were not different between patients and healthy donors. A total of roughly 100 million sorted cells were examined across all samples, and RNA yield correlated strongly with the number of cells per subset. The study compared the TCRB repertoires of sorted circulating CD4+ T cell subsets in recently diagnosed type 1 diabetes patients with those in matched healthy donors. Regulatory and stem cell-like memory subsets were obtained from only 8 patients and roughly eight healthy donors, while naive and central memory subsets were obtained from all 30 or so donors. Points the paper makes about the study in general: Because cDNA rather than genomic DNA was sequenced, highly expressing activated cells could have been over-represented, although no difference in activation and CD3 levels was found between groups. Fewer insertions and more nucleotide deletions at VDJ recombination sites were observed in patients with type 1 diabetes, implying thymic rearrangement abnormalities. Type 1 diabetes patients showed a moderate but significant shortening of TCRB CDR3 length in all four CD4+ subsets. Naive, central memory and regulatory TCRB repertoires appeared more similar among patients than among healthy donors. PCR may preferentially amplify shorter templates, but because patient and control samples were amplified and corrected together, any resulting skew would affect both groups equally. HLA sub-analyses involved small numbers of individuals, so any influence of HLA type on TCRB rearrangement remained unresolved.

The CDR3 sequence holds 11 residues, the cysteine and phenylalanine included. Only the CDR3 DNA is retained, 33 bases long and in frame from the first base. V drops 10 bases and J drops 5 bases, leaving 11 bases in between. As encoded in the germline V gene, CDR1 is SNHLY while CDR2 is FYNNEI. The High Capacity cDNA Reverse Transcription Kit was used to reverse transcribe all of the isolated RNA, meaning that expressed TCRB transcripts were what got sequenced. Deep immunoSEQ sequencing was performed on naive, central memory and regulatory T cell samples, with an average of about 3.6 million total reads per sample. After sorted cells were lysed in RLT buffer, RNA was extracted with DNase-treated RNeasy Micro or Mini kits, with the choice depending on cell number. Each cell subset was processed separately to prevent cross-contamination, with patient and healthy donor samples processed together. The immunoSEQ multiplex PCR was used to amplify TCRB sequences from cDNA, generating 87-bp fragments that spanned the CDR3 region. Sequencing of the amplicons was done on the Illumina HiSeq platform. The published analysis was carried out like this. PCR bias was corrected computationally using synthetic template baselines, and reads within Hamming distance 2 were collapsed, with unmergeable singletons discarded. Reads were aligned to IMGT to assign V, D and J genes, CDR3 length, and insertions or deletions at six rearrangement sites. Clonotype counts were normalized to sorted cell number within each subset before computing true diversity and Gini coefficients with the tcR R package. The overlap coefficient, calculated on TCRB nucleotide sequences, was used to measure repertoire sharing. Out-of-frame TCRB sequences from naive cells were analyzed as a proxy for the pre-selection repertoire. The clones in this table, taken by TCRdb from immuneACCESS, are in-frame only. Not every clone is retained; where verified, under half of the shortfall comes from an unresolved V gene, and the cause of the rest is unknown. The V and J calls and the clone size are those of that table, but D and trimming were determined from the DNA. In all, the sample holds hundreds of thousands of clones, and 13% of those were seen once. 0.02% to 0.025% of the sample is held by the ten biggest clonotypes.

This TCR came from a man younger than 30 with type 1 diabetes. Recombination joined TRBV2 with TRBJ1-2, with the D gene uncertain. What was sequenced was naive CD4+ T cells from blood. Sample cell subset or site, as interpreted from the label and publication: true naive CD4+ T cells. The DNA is TGTGCCACCGGATATGCTTATGGCTACACCTTC. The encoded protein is CATGYAYGYTF.